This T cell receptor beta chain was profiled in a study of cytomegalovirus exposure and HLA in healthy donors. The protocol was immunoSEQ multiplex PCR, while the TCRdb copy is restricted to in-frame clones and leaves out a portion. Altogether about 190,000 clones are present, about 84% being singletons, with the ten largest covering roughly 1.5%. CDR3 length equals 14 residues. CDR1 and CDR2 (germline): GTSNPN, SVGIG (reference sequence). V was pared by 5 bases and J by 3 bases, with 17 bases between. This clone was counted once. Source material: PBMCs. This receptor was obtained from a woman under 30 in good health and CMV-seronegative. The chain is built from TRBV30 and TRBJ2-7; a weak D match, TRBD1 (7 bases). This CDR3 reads CAWLSYRGGYEQYF. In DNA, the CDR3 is TGTGCCTGGTTGTCTTACAGGGGAGGCTACGAGCAGTACTTC.